One and the same sample provided the 27 T cell receptor beta chains below, sequenced in a study of blood T cell repertoires in COVID-19. Assay: immunoSEQ multiplex PCR; the TCRdb copy retains only in-frame clones and omits some. The table records some 80,000 clones, 65% to 90% of them present only once. Input material: peripheral blood. All receptors come from a man aged 45-60 years with COVID-19, enrolled during active disease.

J is TRBJ1-2 and V is TRBV5-6; unclear D gene. V gave up 0 bases and J gave up 6 bases, with 15 bases separating them. The CDR3 length is 15 residues. Germline V gene lookup returns CDR1 SGHDT and CDR2 YYEEEE. For the CDR3, the DNA is TGTGCCAGCAGCTTGGGGCAGACTTATAGTAATGGCTACACCTTC. Protein product: CASSLGQTYSNGYTF.

V is TRBV4-2 and J is TRBJ2-7, with TRBD2 matching 11 bases. Trimming took 5 bases from V and 6 from J; bases not matched to a gene: 9. This CDR3 is 15 amino acids long. Germline V gives CDR1 LGHNA, CDR2 YNFKEQ. The CDR3 loop is CASSTTGLAGGEQYF. The DNA for the CDR3 is TGTGCCAGCAGCACGACGGGGCTAGCGGGAGGCGAGCAGTACTTC.

This clone was observed once. The chain employs TRBV6-5 and TRBJ2-3; D remains unclear. Trimming cost V 0 bases and J 1 base, with 11 bases left between them. Germline-derived CDR1 and CDR2 are MNHEY and SVGAGI. This CDR3 spans 16 amino acids. The CDR3 coding sequence is TGTGCCAGCAGTTACTCGACACCACCGGGCACAGATACGCAGTATTTT. This codes for CASSYSTPPGTDTQYF.

The genes are TRBV24-1 and TRBJ1-2, with 9 bases fitting TRBD1. V lost 5 bases, J lost 3 bases, and 12 bases stayed unmatched. Looked up from germline, CDR1 is KGHDR and CDR2 is SFDVKD. This CDR3 contains 17 residues. The CDR3: CATSAPGQGFGDYGYTF. CDR3 nucleotide sequence: TGTGCCACCAGTGCTCCGGGACAGGGCTTCGGCGACTATGGCTACACCTTC.

The chain has TRBV5-1 and TRBJ2-1, with D tentatively TRBD2 (6 bases). Germline assignment: CDR1 SGHRS and CDR2 YFSETQ. Trimming took off 0 bases at V and 8 bases at J, with 12 bases between the two ends. The CDR3 sequence is 14 residues long. The CDR3 sequence: CASSLELAVDEQFF. DNA of the CDR3: TGCGCCAGCAGCTTGGAGTTAGCGGTGGATGAGCAGTTCTTC.

The chain links TRBV6-5 to TRBJ1-4; 7 bases align to TRBD1. V lost 2 bases and J lost 6; bases outside the gene matches: 3. Germline V lookup: CDR1 MNHEY, CDR2 SVGAGI. The CDR3 totals 14 residues. The DNA of the CDR3 is TGTGCCAGCAGTTACACCGACAGGGATGAAAAACTGTTTTTT. It yields the protein CASSYTDRDEKLFF.

The chain has TRBV7-9 and TRBJ2-1; weak D call: TRBD1 (5 bases). The germline V gene has CDR1 SEHNR and CDR2 FQNEAQ (reference sequence). The CDR3 consists of 13 residues. V was shortened by 1 base and J by 9 bases, with 10 bases between the two germline ends. CDR3 amino acids: CASSLDQGTEQFF. CDR3 nucleotide sequence: TGTGCCAGCAGCTTAGATCAGGGAACTGAGCAGTTCTTC.

The chain carries TRBV6-1 and TRBJ2-3; 12 positions match TRBD2. The CDR3 contains 19 residues. Germline V gives CDR1 MNHNS, CDR2 SASEGT. J lost 3 bases, V lost 0 bases, and 10 bases had no gene match. In nucleotides, the CDR3 is TGTGCCAGCAGTGAAGCGCTTCACGGACTAGCGGGATTAACAGATACGCAGTATTTT. Protein: CASSEALHGLAGLTDTQYF.

The chain has TRBV2 and TRBJ1-5, with TRBD1 matching 7 bases. The CDR3 is 14 amino acids. The V and J ends lost 6 bases and 2 bases, in that order; junction bases with no gene match: 4. Germline V gene sequence: CDR1 SNHLY, CDR2 FYNNEI. For the CDR3, the DNA is TGTGCCAGCAGAAGCGACAGGGGCAATCAGCCCCAGCATTTT. Protein product: CASRSDRGNQPQHF.

The CDR3 DNA is TGTGCCAGCACCCGGGACAGCCGTAAGCATGGCTACACCTTC. Amino acid sequence: CASTRDSRKHGYTF. The J gene is TRBJ1-2, the V gene TRBV6-5, with 7 bases that match TRBD1. CDR3 size: 14 residues. V was pared by 7 bases and J by 6 bases, with 11 bases of the junction left unmatched. CDR1 MNHEY and CDR2 SVGAGI come from the germline V gene.

The J gene is TRBJ2-1, the V gene TRBV24-1, with 11 bases lining up with TRBD1. CDR1 is KGHDR and CDR2 is SFDVKD in the germline V gene. Unmatched junction bases numbered 11, after V lost 3 bases and J lost 8 bases. This CDR3 has 17 amino acids. This CDR3 is CATSDTRTGGAGDEQFF. The CDR3, as DNA: TGTGCCACCAGTGATACACGGACAGGGGGCGCTGGGGATGAGCAGTTCTTC.

The chain employs TRBV6-4 and TRBJ2-1; 12 nucleotides align to TRBD2. After removal of 2 bases from V and 7 bases from J, the junction contained 0 bases not matched to a gene. This CDR3 is built from 14 residues. Germline V gene lookup returns CDR1 MRHNA and CDR2 SNTAGT. This CDR3 is CASSDGTSGNEQFF. The CDR3, as DNA: TGTGCCAGCAGTGACGGGACTAGCGGGAATGAGCAGTTCTTC.

The chain has TRBV27 and TRBJ2-3, with TRBD2 matching 10 bases. Germline trimming cut 0 bases from V and 6 bases from J; bases unmatched to any gene: 9. Germline V gives CDR1 MNHEY, CDR2 SMNVEV (reference sequence). The CDR3 is 17 amino acids. The chain's CDR3 is CASSLSPPGLATDTQYF. CDR3 DNA: TGTGCCAGCAGTTTATCGCCCCCGGGACTAGCGACGGATACGCAGTATTTT.

The rearrangement joins TRBV7-2 to TRBJ1-3, with TRBD1 matching 8 bases. CDR3 length equals 16 residues. The germline CDR1 and CDR2 sequences are SGHTA and FQGNSA. Unmatched junction bases numbered 6, after V lost 5 bases and J lost 0 bases. The CDR3 sequence is CASSIRTGPSGNTIYF. CDR3 sequence (DNA): TGTGCCAGCAGCATTCGGACAGGGCCCTCTGGAAACACCATATATTTT. The complete variable domain, with remaining parts taken from reference TRBV7-2 and TRBJ1-3, reads GAGVSQSPSNKVTEKGKDVELRCDPISGHTALYWYRQSLGQGLEFLIYFQGNSAPDKSGLPSDRFSAERTGGSVSTLTIQRTQQEDSAVYLCASSIRTGPSGNTIYFGEGSWLTVV.

V gene TRBV5-1 combines with J gene TRBJ2-7; 9 bases map to TRBD1. V shed 4 bases and J 4 bases; nucleotides not matched to a gene: 3. There are 13 residues in the CDR3. From germline, CDR1 is SGHRS and CDR2 YFSETQ. The CDR3 spells CASSRGQGYEQYF. The DNA for the CDR3 is TGCGCCAGCAGCAGGGGACAGGGTTACGAGCAGTACTTC. The full variable domain, rest sourced from reference TRBV5-1 and TRBJ2-7, is KAGVTQTPRYLIKTRGQQVTLSCSPISGHRSVSWYQQTPGQGLQFLFEYFSETQRNKGNFPGRFSGRQFSNSRSEMNVSTLELGDSALYLCASSRGQGYEQYFGPGTRLTVT.

The table lists this clone with a count of one. This rearrangement joins TRBV14 to TRBJ2-5; TRBD1 matches 9 bases. The CDR3 has 16 residues. V was pared by 1 base and J by 5 bases, with 8 bases of the junction left unmatched. Germline V gene data show CDR1 as SGHDN and CDR2 as FVKESK. The CDR3 nucleotides read TGTGCCAGCAGCCAAGTAGGAACAGGGGGCCGCGAGACCCAGTACTTC. It yields the protein CASSQVGTGGRETQYF.

The V gene is TRBV19, the J gene TRBJ2-3; D might be TRBD2 (7 bases). Germline values: CDR1 LNHDA, CDR2 SQIVND (reference sequence). V gave up 4 bases and J gave up 3 bases, with 23 bases separating them. This CDR3 contains 18 residues. CDR3 bases: TGTGCCAGTAGTAACATACGCGGGGGCAGAGGAAAAACAGATACGCAGTATTTT. Translated: CASSNIRGGRGKTDTQYF.

The chain employs TRBV28 and TRBJ1-2, with TRBD1 as a possible D gene (5 bases). Germline loops: CDR1 MDHEN, CDR2 SYDVKM. This CDR3 is built from 16 residues. V gave up 1 base and J gave up 0 bases, with 12 bases separating them. CDR3 sequence: CASSLSSGGANYGYTF. CDR3 coding DNA: TGTGCCAGCAGTTTATCGTCCGGGGGAGCTAACTATGGCTACACCTTC.

CDR3 amino acids: CASSLVGTTNEQFF. In DNA form, the CDR3 reads TGTGCCAGCAGCTTAGTTGGGACTACCAATGAGCAGTTCTTC. The chain joins TRBV11-3 to TRBJ2-1; 7 bases fit TRBD2. Unmatched junction bases numbered 3, after V lost 1 base and J lost 6 bases. This CDR3 is 14 amino acids long. Germline assignment: CDR1 SGHNT and CDR2 YENEEA.

This clone was counted a single time. V is TRBV6-2 or TRBV6-3 and J is TRBJ2-7, with 8 positions matching TRBD1. The trim removed 6 bases at V and 4 bases at J, leaving 14 bases unmatched. Germline CDR1 and CDR2: MNHEY and SVGEGT. This CDR3 comprises 16 residues. CDR3 sequence reads: CASSPGQGGVWYEQYF. The CDR3 bases are TGTGCCAGCAGCCCAGGACAGGGCGGGGTTTGGTACGAGCAGTACTTC.

The rearrangement links TRBV24-1 to TRBJ2-3, with 7 bases aligning to TRBD2. Germline V gene sequence: CDR1 KGHDR, CDR2 SFDVKD. The CDR3 is 15 amino acids. The V segment lost 4 bases and the J segment 5 bases; nucleotides outside the gene matches: 8. CDR3 nucleotide sequence: TGTGCCACCAGTGACCCTCGCGTAGCGGGAGATACGCAGTATTTT. As protein: CATSDPRVAGDTQYF.

This chain uses TRBV19 with TRBJ1-1; 8 bases align to TRBD1. After removal of 5 bases from V and 3 bases from J, the junction contained 8 bases not matched to a gene. The CDR3 has 15 amino acids. The germline V gene encodes CDR1 LNHDA and CDR2 SQIVND (reference sequence). The CDR3 region is CASSLRTGSDTEAFF. The CDR3 DNA follows: TGTGCCAGTAGTCTCCGGACAGGGTCGGACACTGAAGCTTTCTTT.

This chain links TRBV3-1 (or the pseudogene TRBV3-2) with TRBJ2-1; possible D gene TRBD1, 5 bases. Germline values: CDR1 LGHDT, CDR2 YNNKEL (reference sequence). The CDR3 covers 15 residues. V dropped 3 bases and J dropped 0 bases, with 9 bases sitting between them. This chain's CDR3 is CASSHTDSSYNEQFF. In DNA, the CDR3 is TGTGCCAGCAGCCATACAGACAGCTCCTACAATGAGCAGTTCTTC.

This chain connects TRBV12-1 to TRBJ1-5; TRBD1 is the table's D call, not checked against the DNA. TRBV12-1 is a pseudogene. The CDR3 spans 17 residues. The CDR3, as DNA: TGTGCCAGCAGCTTTGTAGGCAGGACAGATAGCAATCAGCCCCAGCATTTT. This gives the protein CASSFVGRTDSNQPQHF.

This clone was recorded only once. This rearrangement joins TRBV6-5 to TRBJ1-1; D ambiguous. The CDR3 totals 14 residues. Germline V gene lookup returns CDR1 MNHEY and CDR2 SVGAGI. Deletions cut 4 bases from V and 3 bases from J, with 12 bases between. The CDR3 is CASSSYGRDTEAFF. The CDR3 region has the DNA TGTGCCAGCAGTTCATACGGGAGGGACACTGAAGCTTTCTTT.

This clone was seen a single time. The chain combines TRBV5-4 with TRBJ1-3; possibly TRBD1 for D (5 bases). The CDR3 is 16 amino acids. Germline lookup yields CDR1 SGHNT and CDR2 YYREEE (reference sequence). Trimming removed 3 bases from V and 1 base from J, with 14 bases in between. This CDR3 is CASSWGQPLSGNTIYF. The CDR3 coding sequence is TGTGCCAGCAGCTGGGGCCAGCCACTATCTGGAAACACCATATATTTT.

For this clone: A read error may explain this, as a much larger clone is one base away. This rearrangement joins TRBV2 to TRBJ1-6, with D unclear. Per germline, CDR1 SNHLY and CDR2 FYNNEI. The CDR3 runs 14 residues. This CDR3 reads CAGRTRQTNSPLHF. CDR3 sequence (DNA): TGTGCCGGCAGGACGAGGCAGACTAATTCACCCCTCCACTTT.